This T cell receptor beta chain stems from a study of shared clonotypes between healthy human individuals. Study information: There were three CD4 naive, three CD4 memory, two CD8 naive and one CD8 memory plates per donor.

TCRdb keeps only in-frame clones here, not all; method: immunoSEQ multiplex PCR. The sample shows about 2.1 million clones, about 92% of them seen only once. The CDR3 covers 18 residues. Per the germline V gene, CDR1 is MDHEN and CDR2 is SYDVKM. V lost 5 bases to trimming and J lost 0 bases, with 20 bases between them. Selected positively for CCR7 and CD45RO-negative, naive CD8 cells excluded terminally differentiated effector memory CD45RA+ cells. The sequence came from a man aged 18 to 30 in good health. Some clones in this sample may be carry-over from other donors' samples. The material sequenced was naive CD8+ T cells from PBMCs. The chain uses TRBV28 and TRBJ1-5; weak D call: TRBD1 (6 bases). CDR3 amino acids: CASSPLRGRGNSNQPQHF. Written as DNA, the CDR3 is TGTGCCAGCAGTCCCCTTAGAGGGAGGGGGAATAGCAATCAGCCCCAGCATTTT.